This entry lists 25 T cell receptor beta chains sequenced from one sample in a study of monozygotic twins with inflammatory bowel disease. TCRdb derives one entry per CDR3 protein from the 5' RACE reads, leaving out DNA. The sample yields 190,000 or so distinct CDR3 sequences, of which the top ten take up roughly 1.7%. What was sequenced was blood. Receptors originate from a human donor with ulcerative colitis or Crohn's disease, or a healthy co-twin of an affected twin (not recorded which).

V and J are TRBV28 and TRBJ1-2; TCRdb returns TRBD1, unconfirmable since there is no DNA. The germline V gene encodes CDR1 MDHEN and CDR2 SYDVKM. The CDR3 totals 15 residues. This chain's CDR3 is CASSLAPPTGVGYTF.

This sequence joins TRBV19 and TRBJ2-5; with no DNA, the TCRdb D assignment of TRBD1 cannot be verified. The CDR3 is 16 residues long. CDR1 and CDR2 (germline): LNHDA, SQIVND (reference sequence). CDR3 in amino acids: CASSIKRQGFFETQYF.

The rearrangement uses TRBV4-1 and TRBJ2-5; TCRdb's D gene call, TRBD2, goes unchecked for lack of DNA. The CDR3 is 16 residues long. Per the germline V gene, CDR1 is MGHRA and CDR2 is YSYEKL. The CDR3: CASSQDEGLAPETQYF.

The J gene is TRBJ1-6, the V gene TRBV20-1; the D call of TRBD1 rests on TCRdb alone, since no DNA is present to check it. The CDR3 runs to 14 residues. The germline gives CDR1 DFQATT, CDR2 SNEGSKA (reference sequence). The CDR3 here is CSADRGNYNSPLHF.

This rearrangement joins TRBV20-1 to TRBJ2-7; the D call from TCRdb, TRBD1, cannot be confirmed without DNA. Per the germline V gene, CDR1 is DFQATT and CDR2 is SNEGSKA (reference sequence). The CDR3 sequence is 12 residues long. CDR3 residues: CSAGHGGYEQYF.

This rearrangement joins TRBV20-1 to TRBJ1-1. This CDR3 is built from 13 residues. CDR1 and CDR2 (germline): DFQATT, SNEGSKA (reference sequence). The CDR3 here is CSARLPLNTEAFF.

This chain connects TRBV5-4 to TRBJ1-4; TCRdb proposes TRBD1, but this gene call is untestable without DNA. This CDR3 is 16 amino acids long. Germline CDR1 and CDR2: SGHNT and YYREEE (reference sequence). This chain's CDR3 is CASSSRQGGTNEKLFF.

The chain employs TRBV20-1 and TRBJ1-2; TCRdb returns TRBD1, unconfirmable since there is no DNA. The germline V gene has CDR1 DFQATT and CDR2 SNEGSKA (reference sequence). The CDR3 is made up of 13 amino acids. CDR3 region: CSAGQGGDYGYTF.

The rearrangement joins TRBV5-1 to TRBJ1-1. Germline CDR1 and CDR2: SGHRS and YFSETQ. CDR3 size: 14 residues. CDR3 region: CASSLEGWGDEAFF.

The chain couples TRBV11-2 to TRBJ2-7. Germline V gene data show CDR1 as SGHAT and CDR2 as FQNNGV. The CDR3 runs 16 residues. The CDR3 spells CASSLEFDPSSYEQYF.

The CDR3 loop is CAISRQGPGGYTF. The chain is built from TRBV10-3 and TRBJ1-2; TCRdb outputs TRBD1, but without DNA this stays unchecked. This CDR3 spans 13 amino acids. Germline V gives CDR1 ENHRY, CDR2 SYGVKD.

CDR3 protein: CSVAVGPDNSPLHF. V and J are TRBV29-1 and TRBJ1-6; TCRdb reports TRBD1, a call that lacks DNA to check it against. Germline lookup yields CDR1 SQVTM and CDR2 ANQGSEA. The CDR3 covers 14 residues.

The V gene is TRBV7-9, the J gene TRBJ2-2; TCRdb proposes TRBD1, but this gene call is untestable without DNA. The CDR3 covers 15 residues. Germline loops: CDR1 SEHNR, CDR2 FQNEAQ (reference sequence). The CDR3 region is CASSSQGGPTGELFF.

This chain connects TRBV2 to TRBJ2-5; TCRdb's D gene call, TRBD2, goes unchecked for lack of DNA. In germline, CDR1 is SNHLY, CDR2 FYNNEI. The CDR3 sequence is 13 residues long. The CDR3 sequence is CASRGRGEETQYF.

The chain combines TRBV12-3 or TRBV12-4 with TRBJ2-3; TCRdb selects TRBD2, and the lack of DNA leaves this call unchecked. CDR3 length: 15 residues. CDR3 sequence reads: CASSLLLAVTDTQYF.

The chain uses TRBV5-1 and TRBJ1-2. This CDR3 spans 12 amino acids. From germline, CDR1 is SGHRS and CDR2 YFSETQ. The CDR3 sequence is CASSKTTDGYTF.

The chain carries TRBV5-1 and TRBJ1-1. CDR3 length equals 13 residues. CDR1 is SGHRS, CDR2 YFSETQ, per germline. The CDR3 region is CASSLETITEAFF.

This chain links TRBV7-9 with TRBJ2-1. CDR3 length: 11 residues. Germline values: CDR1 SEHNR, CDR2 FQNEAQ (reference sequence). The CDR3 region is CASSLAPEQFF.

The chain couples TRBV27 to TRBJ2-3; TCRdb designates TRBD1, a call that cannot be tested without DNA. This CDR3 contains 13 residues. Germline V gene lookup returns CDR1 MNHEY and CDR2 SMNVEV (reference sequence). The CDR3 reads CASRGQGPDTQYF.

J is TRBJ2-7 and V is TRBV4-1; TCRdb designates TRBD1, a call that cannot be tested without DNA. The CDR3 sequence is 15 residues long. Looked up from germline, CDR1 is MGHRA and CDR2 is YSYEKL. CDR3 residues: CASSLRDRTSYEQYF.

The chain has TRBV20-1 and TRBJ1-1; TCRdb outputs TRBD1, but without DNA this stays unchecked. CDR3 length equals 13 residues. Germline V gene sequence: CDR1 DFQATT, CDR2 SNEGSKA (reference sequence). The CDR3 spells CSAPDIPNTEAFF.

V and J are TRBV20-1 and TRBJ2-3; checking the TCRdb D call of TRBD1 is not possible without DNA. This CDR3 is 14 amino acids long. CDR1 DFQATT and CDR2 SNEGSKA come from the germline V gene (reference sequence). CDR3 loop: CSARSGGITDTQYF.

This chain links TRBV11-2 with TRBJ2-5; TCRdb's D call of TRBD1 is untestable without DNA. There are 12 residues in the CDR3. Per the germline V gene, CDR1 is SGHAT and CDR2 is FQNNGV. CDR3 loop: CASSSEGATQYF.

The chain carries TRBV27 and TRBJ2-1. CDR1 MNHEY and CDR2 SMNVEV come from the germline V gene (reference sequence). The CDR3 is 15 amino acids. The CDR3 loop reads CASSLSRVVHNEQFF.

The CDR3 reads CASSHRITSNTEAFF. The gene calls are TRBV12-3 or TRBV12-4 and TRBJ1-1. The CDR3 runs to 15 residues.